This T cell receptor beta chain is from a study of radiation and T cells in renal cell carcinoma. Concerning this clone: Its antigen remains unidentified.

This CDR3 has 15 amino acids. Germline CDR1 reads LNHDA; CDR2 reads SQIVND (reference sequence). Germline trimming cut 6 bases from V and 2 bases from J; bases unmatched to any gene: 8. Time point noted: blood 2 weeks post-SBRT. Treatment denoted: 15 Gy SBRT to primary tumor, nephrectomy 4 weeks later. The patient's renal cell carcinoma had clear cell pathology. The method was immunoSEQ multiplex PCR; TCRdb's version includes in-frame clones alone and lacks a portion of them. Altogether 120,000 or so clones are present, 81% being singletons, with the ten largest covering 5% to 6.5%. The study's findings and limits: From baseline, blood top tumor clonotypes peaked at 2 weeks post-radiation.

The source material was blood, sampled from a patient whose treatment included radiotherapy and nephrectomy. The origin of this receptor is a man aged 50 or older with renal cell carcinoma. The chain is built from TRBV19 and TRBJ1-2, with 8 nucleotides matching TRBD1. The CDR3 DNA reads TGTGCCAGTAGCCCAGGGGGCCTGATGAACTATGGCTACACCTTC. Its protein is CASSPGGLMNYGYTF.